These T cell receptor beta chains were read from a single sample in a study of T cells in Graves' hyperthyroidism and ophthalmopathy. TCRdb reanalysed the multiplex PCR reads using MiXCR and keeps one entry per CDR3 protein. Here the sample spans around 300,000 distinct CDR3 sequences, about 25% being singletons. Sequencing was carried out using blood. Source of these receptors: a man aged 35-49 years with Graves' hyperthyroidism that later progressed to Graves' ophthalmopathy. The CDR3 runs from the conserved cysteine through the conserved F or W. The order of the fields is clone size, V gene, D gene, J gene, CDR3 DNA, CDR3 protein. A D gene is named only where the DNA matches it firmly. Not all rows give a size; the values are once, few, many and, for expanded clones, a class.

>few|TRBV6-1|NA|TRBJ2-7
TGTGCCAGCCAAAAGGGGAAATTATACTACGAGCAGTACTTC
CASQKGKLYYEQYF
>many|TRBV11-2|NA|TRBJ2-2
TGTGCCTGGGTAGAGTCGAACACCGGGGAGCTGTTTTTT
CAWVESNTGELFF
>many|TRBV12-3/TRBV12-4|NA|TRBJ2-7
TGTGCCAGCAGTTTCTTGGACGGAACCTACGAGCAGTACTTC
CASSFLDGTYEQYF
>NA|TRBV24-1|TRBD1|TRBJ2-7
TGTGCCACCAGCAGAGACGCGACAGGGGGCTACGAGCAGTACTTC
CATSRDATGGYEQYF
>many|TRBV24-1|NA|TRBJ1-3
TGTGCCACCAGTGGTCTGACTCGAGACACCATATATTTT
CATSGLTRDTIYF
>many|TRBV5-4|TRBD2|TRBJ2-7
TGTGCCAGCAGCTTGGCGGGCGGGAGGTACTACGAGCAGTACTTC
CASSLAGGRYYEQYF
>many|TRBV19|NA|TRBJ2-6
TGTGCCAGTAGTGTGGGGGGGGCCAACGTCCTGACTTTC
CASSVGGANVLTF
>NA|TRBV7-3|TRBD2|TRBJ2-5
TGTGCCAGCAGCCGGGGGGGACTCCAAGAGACCCAGTACTTC
CASSRGGLQETQYF
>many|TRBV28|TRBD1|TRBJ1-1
TGTGCCAGCAGTTCCTACGGACAGGGGGTGGGGGGAGCTTTCTTT
CASSSYGQGVGGAFF
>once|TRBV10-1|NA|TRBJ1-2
TGCGCCAGCAGTGAGTCAGGGACCTATGGCTACACCTTC
CASSESGTYGYTF
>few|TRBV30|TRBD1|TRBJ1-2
TGTGCCTGGAGTGTACGACAGGGGAACGGCTACACCTTC
CAWSVRQGNGYTF
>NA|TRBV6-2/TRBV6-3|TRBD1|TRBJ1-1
TGTGCCAGCAGAAACGACAGGGTAACTGAAGCTTTCTTT
CASRNDRVTEAFF
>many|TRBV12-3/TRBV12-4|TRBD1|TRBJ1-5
TGTGCCAGCAGTTTCAGGACAGGGGGCGGTCAGCCCCAGCATTTT
CASSFRTGGGQPQHF
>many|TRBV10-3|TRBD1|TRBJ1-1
TGTGCCATCAGGCCCGGGACAGGGAACACTGAAGCTTTCTTT
CAIRPGTGNTEAFF
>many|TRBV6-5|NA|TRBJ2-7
TGTGCCAGCAGACGCTTCCGGGACCCTGACTACGAGCAGTACTTC
CASRRFRDPDYEQYF
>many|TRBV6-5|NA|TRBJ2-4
TGTGCCAGCAGTTACTCGGCAGGGACGGGAAACATTCAGTACTTC
CASSYSAGTGNIQYF